This TCR beta chain was obtained from a study of CD8 T cell repertoires and HIV-1 epitope variants. In the study overall: Controls were a CMV, EBV and flu peptide pool, Ebola AY9 negative control, and no-peptide well.

The protocol was immunoSEQ multiplex PCR, while the TCRdb copy is restricted to in-frame clones and leaves out a portion. This sample has thousands of clones; around 65% occur once, and the top ten carry roughly 42%. V lost 0 bases, J lost 7 bases, and 14 bases lay in between. This CDR3 comprises 14 residues. From germline, CDR1 is SGDLS and CDR2 YYNGEE. Study-wide points: Of eight or nine antigen-specific beta clonotypes, about six appeared to cross-react with escape variants.

In this sample, this clone turned up a few times. Its target is unknown. This chain joins TRBV9 and TRBJ2-7, with D possibly being TRBD1 (5 bases). What was sequenced was cultured CD8+ T cells derived from PBMCs. This TCR came from a male donor with HIV. For the CDR3, the DNA is TGTGCCAGCAGCGTAGCTACAGGACCTGAAGAGCAGTACTTC. This gives the protein CASSVATGPEEQYF.